This entry lists 13 T cell receptor beta chains sequenced from one sample in a study of CD8 T cells in ankylosing spondylitis. TCRdb reanalysed the 5' RACE reads using MiXCR and keeps one entry per CDR3 protein. The sample has roughly 150,000 distinct CDR3 sequences; approximately 9.9% are singletons. Specimen: blood, either unsorted or a sorted T cell fraction (not recorded which). These TCRs come from a female donor with ankylosing spondylitis or in good health (not recorded which).

This clonotype has a count of ten or more. The chain uses TRBV29-1 and TRBJ1-5; D not certain. The CDR3 loop spans 13 amino acids. The V gene lost 6 bases and the J gene lost 6 bases, with 15 bases spanning the gap. Germline V gene data show CDR1 as SQVTM and CDR2 as ANQGSEA. This chain's CDR3 is CSVKVGKTQPQHF. CDR3 DNA sequence: TGCAGCGTCAAAGTAGGGAAAACTCAGCCCCAGCATTTT.

This clonotype came up many times. The genes are TRBV20-1 and TRBJ1-1; perhaps TRBD1 as D (6 bases). Germline CDR1 and CDR2: DFQATT and SNEGSKA (reference sequence). Trimming pared 0 bases from V and 4 bases from J, leaving 18 bases between. This CDR3 contains 16 residues. The CDR3 DNA follows: TGCAGTGCTAGAGAAAGGCCCGGTCAGGGGAGCACTGAAGCTTTCTTT. Its translation is CSARERPGQGSTEAFF.

This clonotype was found many times. This chain joins TRBV5-1 and TRBJ1-1, with 7 positions matching TRBD1. Germline CDR1 and CDR2: SGHRS and YFSETQ. J lost 8 bases, V lost 4 bases, and 5 bases had no gene match. There are 12 residues in the CDR3. CDR3 sequence (DNA): TGCGCCAGCAGCCTTACAGGGGCCGAAGCTTTCTTT. Its protein is CASSLTGAEAFF.

There are a few counts of this clonotype. The chain has TRBV7-9 and TRBJ2-1; a weak D match, TRBD2 (5 bases). This CDR3 contains 14 residues. Trimming left V 4 bases short and J 8 bases short, with 15 bases between. Per the germline V gene, CDR1 is SEHNR and CDR2 is FQNEAQ (reference sequence). CDR3 bases: TGTGCCAGCAGCTCGGGATTTTCCAAGGATGAGCAGTTCTTC. Translated, it gives CASSSGFSKDEQFF.

The gene calls are TRBV7-2 and TRBJ2-5; D ambiguous. Trimming shortened V by 5 bases and J by 3 bases, and 10 bases separated the two germline ends. Germline values: CDR1 SGHTA, CDR2 FQGNSA. This CDR3 is built from 13 residues. The CDR3 here is CASSPPPEETQYF. Written as DNA, the CDR3 is TGTGCCAGCAGCCCCCCACCCGAAGAGACCCAGTACTTC.

This clonotype turned up a few times. This chain joins TRBV9 and TRBJ2-7; D is undetermined. CDR1 is SGDLS and CDR2 is YYNGEE in the germline V gene. The CDR3 consists of 15 residues. V gave up 0 bases and J gave up 7 bases, with 17 bases separating them. Here the CDR3 reads CASSVGWGPAGEQYF. CDR3 bases: TGTGCCAGCAGCGTAGGGTGGGGTCCGGCCGGTGAGCAGTACTTC.

This clonotype turned up a few times. The chain employs TRBV4-3 and TRBJ2-7, with no clear D. Germline-derived CDR1 and CDR2 are LGHNA and YSLEER. The CDR3 loop spans 13 amino acids. Between the trimmed V and J ends, which lost 2 bases and 5 bases, there was a span of 10 bases. The CDR3 here is CASSQPPGHEQYF. CDR3 nucleotide sequence: TGCGCCAGCAGCCAACCACCAGGACACGAGCAGTACTTC.

This clonotype has a handful of counts. This rearrangement joins TRBV7-2 to TRBJ2-7; D not certain. The CDR3 runs to 12 residues. Germline V gene sequence: CDR1 SGHTA, CDR2 FQGNSA. Trimming took 7 bases from V and 4 from J, leaving 11 bases between them. This CDR3 is CASTYPGYEQYF. In DNA form, the CDR3 reads TGTGCCAGCACCTACCCAGGATACGAGCAGTACTTC.

This clonotype was seen many times. This rearrangement joins TRBV4-3 to TRBJ2-7; 16 bases are a match to TRBD2. With 3 bases clipped from V and 3 bases from J, the junction kept 8 bases outside the gene matches. The CDR3 runs 18 residues. Germline V gives CDR1 LGHNA, CDR2 YSLEER. The CDR3 coding sequence is TGCGCCAGCAGCCAGCGGGGACTAGCGGGAGGGCGAATCTACGAGCAGTACTTC. It codes for CASSQRGLAGGRIYEQYF.

This clonotype was counted at least ten times. V gene TRBV12-3 or TRBV12-4 combines with J gene TRBJ2-4, with D possibly matching TRBD1 (5 bases). V dropped 5 bases and J dropped 8 bases, with 16 bases sitting between them. The CDR3 has 14 amino acids. The DNA of the CDR3 is TGTGCCAGCAGTCCTCATGGGGCTGGGGACATTCAGTACTTC. It yields the protein CASSPHGAGDIQYF.

The chain uses TRBV11-1 and TRBJ2-7; 14 bases line up with TRBD2. Germline V lookup: CDR1 SGHAT, CDR2 FQDESV (reference sequence). V trimming: 1 base; J trimming: 7 bases; junction bases outside the gene matches: 12. CDR3 length: 18 amino acids. In DNA form, the CDR3 reads TGTGCCAGCAGCTTAGGGGAAGTGGGGACTAGCGGGAGTGGAGAGCAGTACTTC. This gives the protein CASSLGEVGTSGSGEQYF.

This clonotype was counted many times. V gene TRBV9 combines with J gene TRBJ1-1, with D possibly TRBD1 on 5 matching bases. Germline-derived CDR1 and CDR2 are SGDLS and YYNGEE. The CDR3 sequence is 13 residues long. The V end lost 2 bases, the J end lost 1 base, and 6 bases lay between the germline ends. The CDR3 reads CASSVTGNTEAFF. CDR3 in DNA: TGTGCCAGCAGCGTTACAGGGAACACTGAAGCTTTCTTT.

This chain uses TRBV20-1 with TRBJ1-6; possibly TRBD1 for D (6 bases). Looked up from germline, CDR1 is DFQATT and CDR2 is SNEGSKA (reference sequence). The length of the CDR3 is 18 residues. The germline V and J ends were trimmed by 1 base and 0 bases, with 16 bases remaining between them. The CDR3 DNA follows: TGCAGTGCTAGAGGGGACACTCAGGTTCACTCCTATAATTCACCCCTCCACTTT. Translation: CSARGDTQVHSYNSPLHF.